This T cell receptor beta chain was recorded in a study of blood T cell repertoires in COVID-19. The wider study: Samples taken during acute and convalescent COVID-19 were collected in the United States, Italy and Spain.

Produced via immunoSEQ multiplex PCR; TCRdb's table is partial and in-frame only. The table has over 90,000 clones, 86% seen once. This clone was found once. The V gene lost 2 bases and the J gene lost 3 bases, with 10 bases spanning the gap. The CDR3 runs 15 residues. The germline gives CDR1 LNHDA, CDR2 SQIVND (reference sequence). The TCR comes from a woman aged 55 to 70 in a cohort sampled during active or convalescent COVID-19. The V call is TRBV19, the J call TRBJ2-2; D unclear. Sequencing was done on a sample of peripheral blood. CDR3 bases: TGTGCCAGTAGTATAAAGTTGGCAGACACCGGGGAGCTGTTTTTT. It codes for CASSIKLADTGELFF.